The source of this T cell receptor (beta chain) is a study of cytomegalovirus exposure and HLA in healthy donors. This CDR3 comprises 15 residues. Germline V gene sequence: CDR1 SGHNT, CDR2 YYREEE (reference sequence). V was trimmed by 4 bases and J by 3 bases, leaving 16 bases between them. Method: immunoSEQ multiplex PCR; TCRdb's copy keeps in-frame clones and lacks some. The table has approximately 280,000 clones, 65% to 90% seen once. The clonotype comes from a woman aged 18-29 years in good health and CMV-seronegative. The J gene is TRBJ1-2, the V gene TRBV5-4, with D possibly matching TRBD1 (6 bases). The sample comprised PBMCs. In DNA, the CDR3 is TGTGCCAGCAGCCCTACCGACAGGCTCGACTATGGCTACACCTTC. This translates into CASSPTDRLDYGYTF. The entire variable domain, with the rest obtained from reference TRBV5-4 and TRBJ1-2, is as follows: ETGVTQSPTHLIKTRGQQVTLRCSSQSGHNTVSWYQQALGQGPQFIFQYYREEENGRGNFPPRFSGLQFPNYSSELNVNALELDDSALYLCASSPTDRLDYGYTFGSGTRLTVV.